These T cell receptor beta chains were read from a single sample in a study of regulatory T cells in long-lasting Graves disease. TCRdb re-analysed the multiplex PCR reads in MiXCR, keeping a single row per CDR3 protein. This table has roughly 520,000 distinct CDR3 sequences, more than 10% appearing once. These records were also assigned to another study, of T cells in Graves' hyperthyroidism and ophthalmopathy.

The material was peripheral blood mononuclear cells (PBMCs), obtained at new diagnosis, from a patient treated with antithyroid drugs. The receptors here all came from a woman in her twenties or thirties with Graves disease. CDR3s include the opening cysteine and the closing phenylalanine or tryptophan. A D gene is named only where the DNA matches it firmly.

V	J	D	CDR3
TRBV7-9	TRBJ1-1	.	CASSLGAGLLNTEAFF
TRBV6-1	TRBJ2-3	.	CANSNGGATDTQYF
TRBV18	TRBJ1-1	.	CASSPPWGGQRTEAFF
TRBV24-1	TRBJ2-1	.	CATSDPGTEQFF
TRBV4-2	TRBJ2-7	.	CASSQAGTAGLTYEQYF
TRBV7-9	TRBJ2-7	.	CASSRAIAKAEQYF
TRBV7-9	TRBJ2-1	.	CASSFRATGQFF
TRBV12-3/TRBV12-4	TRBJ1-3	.	CASLSLSGNTICF
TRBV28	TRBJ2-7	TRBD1	CASRRGQGAYEQYF
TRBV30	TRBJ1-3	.	CAWSRGTGGNTIYF
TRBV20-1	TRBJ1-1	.	CSARGGGSKAFF
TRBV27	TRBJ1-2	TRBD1	CASSLSYPGQADFYGYTF
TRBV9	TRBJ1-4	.	CASSVRGQYNEKLFF
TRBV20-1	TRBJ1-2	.	CSAGGGYNYGYTF
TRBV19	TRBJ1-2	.	CASSIGANSGGYTF
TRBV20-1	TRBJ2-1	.	CSARDQETTYNEQFF
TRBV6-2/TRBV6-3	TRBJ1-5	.	CASSEAGQPQHF
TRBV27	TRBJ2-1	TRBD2	CASSWSGSGYEQFF
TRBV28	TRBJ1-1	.	CASSQQTIRQMNTEAFF
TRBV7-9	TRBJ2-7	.	CASSFEGGNEQYF
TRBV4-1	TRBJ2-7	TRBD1	CASSQADRGFVYEQYF
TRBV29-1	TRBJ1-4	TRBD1	CSVGDSSSEKLFF
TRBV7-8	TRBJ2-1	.	CASSLYKAYNEQFF
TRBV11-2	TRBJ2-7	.	CASSFGVTYEQYF
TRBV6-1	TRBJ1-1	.	CAAYREPTEAFF
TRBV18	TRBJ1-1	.	CASSPLKDTEAFF
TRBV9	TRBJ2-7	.	CASSVAIASETYEQYF
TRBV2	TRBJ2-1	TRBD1	CASSEIRTGGLGEQFF
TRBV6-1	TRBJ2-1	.	CASSGGGSEQFF
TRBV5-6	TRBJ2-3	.	CASSRGGPSREPDTQYF
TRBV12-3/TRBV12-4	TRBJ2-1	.	CASSLDRSPYNEQFF
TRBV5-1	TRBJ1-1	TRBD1	CASRLDRANTEAFF
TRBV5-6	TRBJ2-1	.	CASSLGGPYFF
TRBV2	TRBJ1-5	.	CASSEARGGNQPQHF
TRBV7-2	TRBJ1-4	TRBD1	CASSLGDSGGPFNEKLFF
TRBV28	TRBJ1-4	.	CASMLGGSRSEKLFF
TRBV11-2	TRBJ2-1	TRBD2	CASSLSSGTYYNEQFF
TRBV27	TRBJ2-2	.	CASSFRRGPTGELFF
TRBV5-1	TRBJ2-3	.	CASSSTGAPSDTQYF
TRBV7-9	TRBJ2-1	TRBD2	CASSPKAGASYNEQFF
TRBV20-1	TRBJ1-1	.	CSARDLRGTEAFF
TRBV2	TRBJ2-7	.	CASVAIPYEQYF
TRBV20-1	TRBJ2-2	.	CSARARATGELFF
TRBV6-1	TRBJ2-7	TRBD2	CASILSGRTVEQYF
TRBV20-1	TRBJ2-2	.	CSARDWAGTSNTGELFF
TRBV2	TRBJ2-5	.	CASSFAWGRGQETQYF
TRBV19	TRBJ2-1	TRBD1	CASSMRGLFRNEQFF
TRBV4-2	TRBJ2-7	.	CASRQFGTRYEQYF
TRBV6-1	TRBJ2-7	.	CASSRGQTEYEQYF
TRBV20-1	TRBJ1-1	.	CSATVNRVATEAFF
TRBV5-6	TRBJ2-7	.	CASSLNGYRYEQYF
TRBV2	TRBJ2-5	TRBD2	CASTSRTSPMPRETQYF